The 11 T cell receptor beta chains below all came from one sample that was sequenced in a study of cytotoxic CD8 clonotypes in ibrutinib-treated CLL. Clones were sequenced by immunoSEQ multiplex PCR, and TCRdb holds only the in-frame ones, with some missing. The sample has approximately 97,000 clones; roughly three quarters are singletons. The sequences come from PBMCs, collected after 24 months of ibrutinib treatment. The receptors shown here come from a human donor with chronic lymphocytic leukemia.

The chain couples TRBV5-1 to TRBJ2-2, with D perhaps matching TRBD1 or TRBD2 (9 bases each). Between the trimmed V and J ends, which lost 4 bases and 0 bases, there was a span of 22 bases. Looked up from germline, CDR1 is SGHRS and CDR2 is YFSETQ. CDR3 length: 19 residues. For the CDR3, the DNA is TGCGCCAGCAGCCGGACAGGGGCGGCGGGAGGGCCGAACACCGGGGAGCTGTTTTTT. It specifies CASSRTGAAGGPNTGELFF.

This chain joins TRBV2 and TRBJ1-5; no clear D gene. The CDR3 consists of 11 residues. With 9 bases removed from V and 11 bases from J, the gap between germline ends came to 14 bases. Germline V gene data show CDR1 as SNHLY and CDR2 as FYNNEI. The CDR3 loop is CASGVLLTQHF. In DNA, the CDR3 is TGTGCCAGTGGAGTGCTGCTGACCCAGCATTTT.

This chain joins TRBV5-1 and TRBJ1-2, with 9 bases lining up with TRBD1. The CDR3 is 15 residues long. J was trimmed by 1 base and V by 4 bases; bases with no gene match: 5. Germline CDR1 SGHRS, CDR2 YFSETQ. The CDR3 nucleotides read TGCGCCAGCAGCCTGGACAGGGGACTTAACTATGGCTACACCTTC. Amino acids: CASSLDRGLNYGYTF.

This chain uses TRBV18 with TRBJ1-2, with D maybe TRBD1 (6 bases). CDR3 size: 15 residues. Germline CDR1 and CDR2: KGHSH and LQKENI. The ends were cut back, 2 bases at V and 6 bases at J, with 16 bases in the middle. This CDR3 is CASSPTWAGDDGYTF. In nucleotides, the CDR3 is TGTGCCAGCTCACCAACTTGGGCAGGGGATGATGGCTACACCTTC.

The chain combines TRBV7-6 with TRBJ1-4; possibly TRBD1 for D (5 bases). From germline, CDR1 is SGHVS and CDR2 FNYEAQ. This CDR3 contains 15 residues. V lost 5 bases and J lost 7, with 17 bases in between. CDR3 region: CASSPYGRDGEKLFF. DNA for the CDR3: TGTGCCAGCAGCCCTTACGGGAGGGACGGTGAAAAACTGTTTTTT.

J is TRBJ2-7 and V is TRBV7-2, with D possibly being TRBD1 (6 bases). This CDR3 comprises 14 residues. Germline CDR1 SGHTA, CDR2 FQGNSA. V gave up 2 bases and J gave up 6 bases, with 14 bases separating them. The CDR3 region has the DNA TGTGCCAGCAGCTTAAACAGGGTGAGAAGCGAGCAGTACTTC. As protein: CASSLNRVRSEQYF.

The V call is TRBV30, the J call TRBJ1-1; D gene ambiguous. The CDR3 is 14 residues long. The V and J ends lost 2 bases and 4 bases respectively, with 14 bases between them. CDR1 and CDR2 from the germline V gene are GTSNPN and SVGIG (reference sequence). This chain's CDR3 is CAWSNQVFGTEAFF. The DNA of the CDR3 is TGTGCCTGGAGTAACCAGGTTTTTGGCACTGAAGCTTTCTTT.

The genes are TRBV18 and TRBJ1-5; TRBD1 might be the D (6 bases). The CDR3 has 16 residues. Trimming pared 6 bases from V and 0 bases from J, leaving 15 bases between. Germline V gives CDR1 KGHSH, CDR2 LQKENI. The CDR3 protein is CASSRGHLISNQPQHF. CDR3 nucleotides: TGTGCCAGCTCGCGGGGACACCTTATTAGCAATCAGCCCCAGCATTTT.

The chain employs TRBV4-2 and TRBJ1-4; TRBD1 aligns across 7 bases. V lost 3 bases, J lost 11 bases, and 3 bases stayed unmatched. The CDR3 is 12 residues long. CDR1 is LGHNA, CDR2 YNFKEQ, per germline. The chain's CDR3 is CASSHLDRKLFF. For the CDR3, the DNA is TGTGCCAGCAGCCACCTGGACAGGAAACTGTTTTTT.

This chain connects TRBV15 to TRBJ2-5; D remains unclear. V dropped 6 bases and J dropped 5 bases, with 16 bases sitting between them. Germline CDR1 reads LNHNV; CDR2 reads YYDKDF (reference sequence). The CDR3 sequence is 14 residues long. The chain's CDR3 is CATSFASLGETQYF. The CDR3 DNA follows: TGTGCCACCAGTTTCGCTTCTTTAGGGGAGACCCAGTACTTC.

This chain connects TRBV28 to TRBJ1-2; possibly TRBD1 for D (5 bases). Germline V gives CDR1 MDHEN, CDR2 SYDVKM. The CDR3 has 12 amino acids. The V and J ends lost 8 bases and 3 bases respectively, with 10 bases between them. This CDR3 reads CASRGDDYGYTF. The CDR3 DNA reads TGTGCCAGCCGGGGGGACGACTATGGCTACACCTTC.